Each of the 2 T cell receptor beta chains below was sequenced from the same sample in a study of immune evolution from preneoplasia to lung adenocarcinoma. Using immunoSEQ multiplex PCR, the repertoire was profiled, and TCRdb retains in-frame clones only, with some absent. The sample contains some 8,200 clones, roughly 80% of which appear only once. Sequencing was done on a sample of FFPE minimally invasive lung adenocarcinoma tissue. These receptors were collected from a person aged 70 to 85 with lung adenocarcinoma.

This clone was seen once. This rearrangement joins TRBV4-1 to TRBJ2-5; 12 bases map to TRBD2. This CDR3 comprises 17 residues. Unmatched junction bases numbered 9, after V lost 2 bases and J lost 5 bases. Germline loops: CDR1 MGHRA, CDR2 YSYEKL. The CDR3 nucleotides are TGCGCCAGCAGCCAAATAGGACTAGCGGGAATAGGGGAGACCCAGTACTTC. It codes for CASSQIGLAGIGETQYF.

The chain has TRBV7-9 and TRBJ2-7; possible D gene TRBD1, 5 bases. The V and J ends lost 5 bases and 5 bases respectively, with 16 bases between them. Germline lookup yields CDR1 SEHNR and CDR2 FQNEAQ (reference sequence). The CDR3 consists of 14 residues. The CDR3 region is CASSHETGLNEQYF. The CDR3 bases are TGTGCCAGCAGCCACGAAACAGGTCTAAACGAGCAGTACTTC.